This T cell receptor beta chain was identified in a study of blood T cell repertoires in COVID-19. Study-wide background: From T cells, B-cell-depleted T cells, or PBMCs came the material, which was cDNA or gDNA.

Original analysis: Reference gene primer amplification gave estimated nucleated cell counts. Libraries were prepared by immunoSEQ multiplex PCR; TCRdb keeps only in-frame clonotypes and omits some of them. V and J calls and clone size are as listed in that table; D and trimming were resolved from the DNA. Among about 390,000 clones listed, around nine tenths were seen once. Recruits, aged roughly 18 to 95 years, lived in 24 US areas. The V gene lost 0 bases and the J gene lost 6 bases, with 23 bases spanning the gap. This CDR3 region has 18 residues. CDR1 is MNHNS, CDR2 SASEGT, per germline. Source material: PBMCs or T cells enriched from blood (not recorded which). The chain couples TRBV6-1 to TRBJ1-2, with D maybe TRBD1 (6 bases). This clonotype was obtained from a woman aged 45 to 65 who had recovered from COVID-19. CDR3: CASSEAAVGTISIHGYTF. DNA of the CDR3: TGTGCCAGCAGTGAAGCGGCCGTCGGGACAATTTCTATTCATGGCTACACCTTC.